The rows below give T cell receptor beta chains drawn from one sample of a study of regulatory T cells in long-lasting Graves disease. TCRdb redid the calling of the multiplex PCR reads with MiXCR, one entry per CDR3 protein. Here the sample spans over 250,000 distinct CDR3 sequences, around a fifth being singletons. This material consisted of peripheral blood mononuclear cells (PBMCs), taken when the disease was refractory, from a patient treated with antithyroid drugs. The receptor set was obtained from a female donor with Graves disease. The CDR3 runs from the conserved cysteine through the conserved F or W. The D gene is left open where the match is weak. The size entry is marked missing in some rows and otherwise reads once, few, many or a size class.

clone_size	d_call	v_call	j_call	cdr3_nt	cdr3_aa
few	.	TRBV7-9	TRBJ1-1	TGTGCCAGCAGCTTAGCGATAGGGGTGAACACTGAAGCTTTCTTT	CASSLAIGVNTEAFF
few	TRBD1	TRBV28	TRBJ2-2	TGTGCCAGCAATAGGGGGCGGGACACCGGGGAGCTGTTTTTT	CASNRGRDTGELFF
many	TRBD1	TRBV28	TRBJ1-2	TGTGCCAGCAGTTTCCTTGGGACAGGCCACTATGGCTACACCTTC	CASSFLGTGHYGYTF
few	.	TRBV12-3/TRBV12-4	TRBJ1-2	TGTGCCAGCAGTTTAGTTCAGGATCTCGAGGAAGGCTACACCTTC	CASSLVQDLEEGYTF
.	.	TRBV30	TRBJ2-7	TGTGCCTGGAAAAGAGGACAGAATTCTTACGAGCAGTACTTC	CAWKRGQNSYEQYF
many	.	TRBV20-1	TRBJ2-7	TGCAGTGCTAGATTTCCACAGGACTACGAGCAGTACTTC	CSARFPQDYEQYF
few	.	TRBV7-9	TRBJ1-1	TGTGCCAGCAGCCACCCCGACAGGAACACTGAAGCTTTCTTT	CASSHPDRNTEAFF
many	TRBD1	TRBV28	TRBJ1-2	TGTGCCAGCAGTTTCTATCCAGGGGGCTCCGCCTATGGCTACACCTTC	CASSFYPGGSAYGYTF
many	TRBD1	TRBV24-1	TRBJ1-1	TGTGCCACCAGTGACGACAGGGGAACTGAAGCTTTCTTT	CATSDDRGTEAFF
many	TRBD1	TRBV12-3/TRBV12-4	TRBJ1-5	TGTGCCAGCAGTTTCGGGGGACAGGGCAATCAGCCCCAGCATTTT	CASSFGGQGNQPQHF
many	.	TRBV6-1	TRBJ2-7	TGTGCCAGCAGTAAGGGGAGCTCCTACGAGCAGTACTTC	CASSKGSSYEQYF
few	TRBD1	TRBV11-2	TRBJ2-7	TGTGCCAGCAGCGCAGTCCTCGGACAGGGGGCTTACGAGCAGTACTTC	CASSAVLGQGAYEQYF
.	TRBD1	TRBV7-2	TRBJ2-2	TGTGCCAGCAGCCACTTCCCTGACAGGGCGGACACCGGGGAGCTGTTTTTT	CASSHFPDRADTGELFF
.	.	TRBV6-1	TRBJ2-2	TGTGCCAGCAAAGGGGCGAACACCGGGGAGCTGTTTTTT	CASKGANTGELFF
few	.	TRBV28	TRBJ1-2	TGTGCCAGCAGCCATGTTTATGGCTACACCTTC	CASSHVYGYTF
.	.	TRBV20-1	TRBJ1-6	TGCAGTGCTAGATTGATAGGTTCGGATTCACCCCTCCACTTT	CSARLIGSDSPLHF
.	TRBD1	TRBV30	TRBJ2-7	TGTGCCTGGAGTTTGGGACAGGGGAGAAGCGAGCAGTACTTC	CAWSLGQGRSEQYF
many	.	TRBV4-1	TRBJ1-1	TGCGCCAGCAGCCGAGTAACAGGGATGGGCACTGAAGCTTTCTTT	CASSRVTGMGTEAFF
.	.	TRBV6-5	TRBJ2-7	TGTGCCAGCAGTTACCGCCACCGGGATTACGAGCAGTACTTC	CASSYRHRDYEQYF
many	TRBD2	TRBV7-2	TRBJ2-7	TGTGCCAGCAGCCCGACTAGCGGGAGTGCCAACGAGCAGTACTTC	CASSPTSGSANEQYF
once	.	TRBV6-2/TRBV6-3	TRBJ2-2	TGTGCCAGCAGTTACCGCCAGGGACAAAACACCGGGGAGCTGTTTTTT	CASSYRQGQNTGELFF
few	.	TRBV5-1	TRBJ1-2	TGCGCCAGCAGCGTGACAGCCGATACTAACTATGGCTACACCTTC	CASSVTADTNYGYTF
few	.	TRBV2	TRBJ1-3	TGTGCCAGCAGGGAGGGCTCTGGAAACACCATATATTTT	CASREGSGNTIYF
few	TRBD2	TRBV13	TRBJ2-7	TGTGCCAGCAGCGGAAGCGGGAGATACGAGCAGTACTTC	CASSGSGRYEQYF
few	.	TRBV7-2	TRBJ2-7	TGTGCCAGCAGCTTATGGTCCCAGGGGACCTACGAGCAGTACTTC	CASSLWSQGTYEQYF
few	TRBD1	TRBV19	TRBJ2-2	TGTGCCAGTAGCAAACAGGGGGCCACCGGGGAGCTGTTTTTT	CASSKQGATGELFF
.	.	TRBV30	TRBJ1-1	TGTGCCTGGAGTCCCCTGGCTGAAGCTTTCTTT	CAWSPLAEAFF
.	.	TRBV20-1	TRBJ2-1	TGCAGTGCCTCACCACTCTCATACAATGAGCAGTTCTTC	CSASPLSYNEQFF
few	.	TRBV29-1	TRBJ2-7	TGCAGCGTAGAAATGGCGGAAGAGCAGTACTTC	CSVEMAEEQYF
.	.	TRBV10-3	TRBJ2-1	TGTGCCACTGCATCCTACAATGAGCAGTTCTTC	CATASYNEQFF
few	.	TRBV4-3	TRBJ2-7	TGCGCCAGCAGCCGATCAACAGGTTACGAGCAGTACTTC	CASSRSTGYEQYF
.	.	TRBV10-1	TRBJ1-6	TGCGCCAGCAGCCCCGACCGAGATTCACCCCTCCACTTT	CASSPDRDSPLHF
few	.	TRBV6-2/TRBV6-3	TRBJ1-5	TGTGCCAGCAGTTACCGGGGAGGCGGCAATCAGCCCCAGCATTTT	CASSYRGGGNQPQHF
.	.	TRBV7-2	TRBJ2-2	TGTGCCAGCAGCTTAGTTTCGCGGGAGCTGTTTTTT	CASSLVSRELFF
.	.	TRBV20-1	TRBJ1-2	TGCAGTGCTCTCGGGACCGCAGGCTATGGCTACACCTTC	CSALGTAGYGYTF
few	TRBD2	TRBV12-3/TRBV12-4	TRBJ2-2	TGTGCCAGCAGTCGCTTTAGCGGGAGCCCCGGGGAGCTGTTTTTT	CASSRFSGSPGELFF
.	.	TRBV27	TRBJ2-1	TGTGCCAGCAGTTTCGGATTCGACAATGAGCAGTTCTTC	CASSFGFDNEQFF
few	TRBD1	TRBV27	TRBJ1-1	TGTGCCAGCAGACTCGACAGGGACAACACTGAAGCTTTCTTT	CASRLDRDNTEAFF
few	.	TRBV5-1	TRBJ2-2	TGCGCCAGCAGCTTGTCCGATTGGGGGACCGGGGAGCTGTTTTTT	CASSLSDWGTGELFF
few	.	TRBV29-1	TRBJ2-7	TGCAGCGTTTCTGTCACCTCCTACGAGCAGTACTTC	CSVSVTSYEQYF
.	.	TRBV4-1	TRBJ2-7	TGCGCCAGCAGCCCCCAGCTAGCGCGTCTTGAGCAGTACTTC	CASSPQLARLEQYF
many	TRBD1	TRBV28	TRBJ1-5	TGTGCCAGCAGTTTAGGGACAGCTATCCCTCAGCCCCAGCATTTT	CASSLGTAIPQPQHF
once	TRBD2	TRBV27	TRBJ2-1	TGTGCCACGGGACTAGCGGGAGCCAATGAGCAGTTCTTC	CATGLAGANEQFF
few	.	TRBV2	TRBJ2-1	TGTGCCAGCAGTGAAGCGGGATTCGCGGCGGTGCAGTTCTTC	CASSEAGFAAVQFF
few	.	TRBV25-1	TRBJ1-2	TGTGCCAGCAGTACCCCAGGGACTTATGGCTACACCTTC	CASSTPGTYGYTF
many	.	TRBV28	TRBJ2-7	TGTGCCAGCAGTTTGCGGACGGTTACCTACGAGCAGTACTTC	CASSLRTVTYEQYF
.	.	TRBV12-3/TRBV12-4	TRBJ2-4	TGTGCCAGCAGTCCGACTGAGTCGTGGTTTGTTCAGTACTTC	CASSPTESWFVQYF
many	TRBD2	TRBV7-9	TRBJ2-4	TGTGCCAGCAGCTCGCCTAGCGGGAGGATCAAAAACATTCAGTACTTC	CASSSPSGRIKNIQYF
.	.	TRBV30	TRBJ2-2	TGTGCCTGGAGCCGGGACTCCGCGAGTTACGGGGAGCTGTTTTTT	CAWSRDSASYGELFF
many	.	TRBV28	TRBJ1-2	TGTGCCAGCAGTCCCCCAATCACACAGGCGTACTATGGCTACACCTTC	CASSPPITQAYYGYTF
few	TRBD1	TRBV6-1	TRBJ2-7	TGTGCCAGTTCATCCCGGGACAGGGGGCCGCTCGAGCAGTACTTC	CASSSRDRGPLEQYF